The 19 T cell receptor beta chains reported below all come from one sample, sequenced in a study of CD8+ T cells in alopecia areata. Extraction and reverse transcription of RNA yielded cDNA as the sequencing template. Here immunoSEQ multiplex PCR was the method, and the copy in TCRdb shows in-frame clones only, minus some. In the table there are about 110,000 clones, 45% to 60% of which are singletons. Sample: NKG2D-low CD8+ T cells sorted from blood. The receptor set was obtained from a human donor with alopecia areata.

In its sample, this clone was seen a few times. The V and J genes are TRBV2 and TRBJ1-2, with D hard to call. This CDR3 is 15 amino acids long. V lost 6 bases, J lost 7 bases, and 21 bases lay in between. The germline gives CDR1 SNHLY, CDR2 FYNNEI. The CDR3 loop reads CASRPPDLIKGGYTF. The CDR3 DNA reads TGTGCCAGCAGACCGCCGGACCTGATAAAGGGTGGCTACACCTTC.

The rearrangement joins TRBV29-1 to TRBJ2-7, with 9 bases that match TRBD1. Germline V gene sequence: CDR1 SQVTM, CDR2 ANQGSEA. The trim removed 4 bases at V and 2 bases at J, leaving 0 bases unmatched. The CDR3 contains 12 residues. The CDR3 sequence: CSVGQGAYEQYF. The CDR3 DNA reads as TGCAGCGTTGGACAGGGGGCCTACGAGCAGTACTTC.

The rearrangement links TRBV2 to TRBJ1-2; TRBD1 agrees at 9 bases. The trim removed 1 base at V and 8 bases at J, leaving 2 bases unmatched. From germline, CDR1 is SNHLY and CDR2 FYNNEI. The CDR3 runs to 13 residues. The CDR3 here is CASSEGTGVGYTF. The CDR3, as DNA: TGTGCCAGCAGTGAAGGGACAGGGGTCGGCTACACCTTC.

The chain carries TRBV4-1 and TRBJ2-3; weak D call: TRBD1 (6 bases). Per germline, CDR1 MGHRA and CDR2 YSYEKL. CDR3 length equals 12 residues. Trimming shortened V by 2 bases and J by 8 bases, and 8 bases separated the two germline ends. CDR3 protein: CASSQTQGTQYF. In DNA form, the CDR3 reads TGCGCCAGCAGCCAAACACAGGGTACGCAGTATTTT.

On this clone: The junction departs from the called germline gene at one end, perhaps through a read error. This sequence joins TRBV6-5 and TRBJ2-1; 8 bases fit TRBD2. There are 15 residues in the CDR3. The germline gives CDR1 MNHEY, CDR2 SVGAGI. The CDR3 DNA reads as TGTGCCAGCAGAGAGGGGACTAGTGTCTACAATAAGCAGTTCTTC. Its translation: CASREGTSVYNKQFF.

The genes are TRBV27 and TRBJ1-5; D unclear. Germline assignment: CDR1 MNHEY and CDR2 SMNVEV (reference sequence). The V end lost 0 bases, the J end lost 3 bases, and 15 bases lay between the germline ends. The CDR3 consists of 17 residues. The CDR3 region is CASSLSIRNSYNQPQHF. DNA for the CDR3: TGTGCCAGCAGTTTATCGATTAGGAACAGTTACAATCAGCCCCAGCATTTT.

The rearrangement links TRBV15 to TRBJ2-5; D remains unclear. Germline V gene data show CDR1 as LNHNV and CDR2 as YYDKDF (reference sequence). The CDR3 is made up of 15 amino acids. V was cut by 5 bases and J by 3 bases, with 16 bases left in between. As DNA, the CDR3 is TGTGCCACCAGCCTTCATCTTGGGCAGAAAGAGACCCAGTACTTC. Residues: CATSLHLGQKETQYF.

The chain employs TRBV13 and TRBJ2-1, with D possibly called TRBD1 or TRBD2 (6 bases each). The germline CDR1 and CDR2 sequences are PRHDT and FYEKMQ (reference sequence). V lost 6 bases and J lost 6, with 9 bases in between. The CDR3 consists of 12 residues. This chain's CDR3 is CASREGGNEQFF. For the CDR3, the DNA is TGTGCCAGCAGGGAGGGGGGCAATGAGCAGTTCTTC.

The V call is TRBV2, the J call TRBJ1-5; possible D gene TRBD1, 6 bases. This CDR3 is 16 amino acids long. The germline V and J ends were trimmed by 0 bases and 1 base, with 10 bases remaining between them. The germline CDR1 and CDR2 sequences are SNHLY and FYNNEI. CDR3 bases: TGTGCCAGCAGTGAAGCAGGGGGTTTGAGCAATCAGCCCCAGCATTTT. This encodes CASSEAGGLSNQPQHF.

The V gene is TRBV5-1, the J gene TRBJ2-1; 15 bases line up with TRBD2. Trimming cost V 5 bases and J 8 bases; bases outside gene matches: 8. The CDR3 loop spans 16 amino acids. Germline V gene sequence: CDR1 SGHRS, CDR2 YFSETQ. The CDR3 DNA reads TGCGCCAGCAGACCGGCCGGGACTAGCGGGAGGTATGAGCAGTTCTTC. It encodes CASRPAGTSGRYEQFF.

The genes are TRBV9 and TRBJ1-1; 9 bases are shared with TRBD1. With V trimmed by 4 bases and J by 4 bases, 8 bases remained unmatched. Germline lookup yields CDR1 SGDLS and CDR2 YYNGEE. This CDR3 spans 15 amino acids. The CDR3 nucleotides are TGTGCCAGCAGCCCCAGGACAGGGGAGAGCACTGAAGCTTTCTTT. Protein sequence: CASSPRTGESTEAFF. The full variable domain, with the rest looked up from reference TRBV9 and TRBJ1-1, is DSGVTQTPKHLITATGQRVTLRCSPRSGDLSVYWYQQSLDQGLQFLIQYYNGEERAKGNILERFSAQQFPDLHSELNLSSLELGDSALYFCASSPRTGESTEAFFGQGTRLTVV.

The DNA for the CDR3 is TGTGCCAGCAGTGGGACATATGGCTACACCTTC. Amino acid sequence: CASSGTYGYTF. V is TRBV27 and J is TRBJ1-2; TRBD1 is a possible D gene (6 bases). V was pared by 5 bases and J by 5 bases, with 6 bases between. The CDR3 has 11 residues. Germline V gene lookup returns CDR1 MNHEY and CDR2 SMNVEV (reference sequence).

The gene calls are TRBV4-2 and TRBJ2-5; 10 positions agree with TRBD2. The CDR3 totals 16 residues. Trimming at V came to 4 bases and at J to 5 bases, leaving 10 bases not matched to a gene. Per the germline V gene, CDR1 is LGHNA and CDR2 is YNFKEQ. The CDR3 DNA sequence: TGTGCCAGCAGCCCAGGGACTAGCGAAATCACTGAGACCCAGTACTTC. Encoded protein: CASSPGTSEITETQYF.

Concerning this clone: A read error may account for a junction end that differs from germline. The V and J genes are TRBV7-7 and TRBJ2-7; 7 positions match TRBD1. The CDR3 contains 15 residues. Germline values: CDR1 SSHAT, CDR2 FNYEAQ (reference sequence). The CDR3: CASSLDVGTAYEQYF. In nucleotides, the CDR3 is TGTGCTAGCAGCTTAGATGTCGGGACAGCCTACGAGCAGTACTTC.

The chain has TRBV7-9 and TRBJ1-5; D is unclear. Trimming pared 0 bases from V and 2 bases from J, leaving 11 bases between. This CDR3 comprises 16 residues. Looked up from germline, CDR1 is SEHNR and CDR2 is FQNEAQ (reference sequence). The CDR3 region is CASSLARVGGNQPQHF. The CDR3 DNA reads TGTGCCAGCAGCTTAGCGAGGGTAGGCGGCAATCAGCCCCAGCATTTT.

About this clone itself: The same CDR3 arises from other DNA sequences in this sample as well. The rearrangement links TRBV6-5 to TRBJ2-3; maybe TRBD1 (7 bases). Germline V gives CDR1 MNHEY, CDR2 SVGAGI. CDR3 length: 15 amino acids. V was clipped by 0 bases and J by 3 bases, with 10 bases between them. The CDR3 coding sequence is TGTGCCAGCAGTTACTCGCCAGGGGGGACAGATACGCAGTATTTT. Translating it yields CASSYSPGGTDTQYF.

The rearrangement links TRBV7-6 to TRBJ2-1, with 14 bases matching TRBD2. V was pared by 2 bases and J by 9 bases, with 9 bases of the junction left unmatched. The CDR3 extends over 17 amino acids. Germline CDR1 SGHVS, CDR2 FNYEAQ. The CDR3 DNA follows: TGTGCCAGCAGCTTATTACCGACTAGCGGGAGGGCCGCTGAGCAGTTCTTC. Its translation is CASSLLPTSGRAAEQFF.

V gene TRBV7-9 combines with J gene TRBJ2-1, with 11 positions matching TRBD2. V lost 5 bases to trimming and J lost 8 bases; unmatched junction nucleotides: 11. Germline V gene data show CDR1 as SEHNR and CDR2 as FQNEAQ (reference sequence). CDR3 size: 16 residues. CDR3 sequence (DNA): TGTGCCAGCAGCGCGGGACTAGCGGAGTTCCACGATGAGCAGTTCTTC. This codes for CASSAGLAEFHDEQFF.

This clone has just a few counts. The chain couples TRBV7-8 to TRBJ2-7; 9 bases line up with TRBD1. CDR3 size: 15 residues. CDR1 and CDR2 (germline): SGHVS, FQNEAQ. After removal of 1 base from V and 2 bases from J, the junction contained 3 bases not matched to a gene. This CDR3 is CASSLGQGVPYEQYF. CDR3 DNA sequence: TGTGCCAGCAGCTTAGGACAGGGGGTCCCCTACGAGCAGTACTTC.